The entry below describes one TCR beta chain. Its cognate antigen is unknown. At one of its ends the junction is not consistent with the germline gene, which may arise from a read error. This CDR3 is also generated by other DNA sequences in the sample. These data are taken from a study of shared clonotypes between healthy human individuals. Study as a whole: Aged 18 to 49, the donors were a couple of women and three men.

The CDR3 loop spans 15 amino acids. Germline assignment: CDR1 SSHAT and CDR2 FNYEAQ (reference sequence). Findings and limits, study-wide: Researchers found naive subsets generally carried larger estimated richness than memory subsets.

The authors ran the assay at deep level. Produced via immunoSEQ multiplex PCR; TCRdb's table is partial and in-frame only. This sample has under 350,000 clones, with 87% found just once. The specimen sequenced was memory CD8+ T cells sorted from blood. The subset: CD45RO+ cells pooled with CCR7-negative TemRA cells. The rearrangement links TRBV7-7 to TRBJ2-1; 13 nucleotides line up with TRBD2. The clonotype comes from a man younger than 35 in good health. DNA of the CDR3: TGTGCTAGCAGCAGGACTAGCGGGAGCTACAATGAGCAGTTCTTC. Protein sequence: CASSRTSGSYNEQFF.